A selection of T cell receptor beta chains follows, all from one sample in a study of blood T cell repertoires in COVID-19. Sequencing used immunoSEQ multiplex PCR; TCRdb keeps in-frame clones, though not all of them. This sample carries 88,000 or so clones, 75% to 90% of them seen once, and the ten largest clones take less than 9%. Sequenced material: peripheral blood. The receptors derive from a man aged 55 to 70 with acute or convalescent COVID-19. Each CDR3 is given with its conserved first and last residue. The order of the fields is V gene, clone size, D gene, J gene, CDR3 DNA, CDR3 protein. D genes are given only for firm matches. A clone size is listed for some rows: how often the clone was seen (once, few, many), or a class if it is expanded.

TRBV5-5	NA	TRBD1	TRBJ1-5	TGTGCCAGCAGCCGACAGGGATATCAGCCCCAGCATTTT	CASSRQGYQPQHF
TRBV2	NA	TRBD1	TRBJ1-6	TGTGCCAGCAGTGAAGAGGGACAGGGGTTGTCACCCCTCCACTTT	CASSEEGQGLSPLHF
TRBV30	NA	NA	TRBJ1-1	TGTGCCTGGAGGCAGAGGCTCACTGAAGCTTTCTTT	CAWRQRLTEAFF
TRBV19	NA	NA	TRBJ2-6	TGTGCCAGTAGTATCTACCCTTCGGCCAACGTCCTGACTTTC	CASSIYPSANVLTF
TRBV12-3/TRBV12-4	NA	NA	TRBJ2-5	TGTGCCAGCAGACTGAGGCAAGAGACCCAGTACTTC	CASRLRQETQYF
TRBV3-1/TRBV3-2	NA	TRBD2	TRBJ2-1	TGTGCCAGCGAGAGGGCGGGAGCTTTCAATGAGCAGTTCTTC	CASERAGAFNEQFF
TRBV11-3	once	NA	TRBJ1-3	TGTGCCAGCAGCGTAGGACTTCACGGGAACACCATATATTTT	CASSVGLHGNTIYF
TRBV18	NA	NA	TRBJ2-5	TGTGCCAGCCGCGTCCAAGAGACCCAGTACTTC	CASRVQETQYF
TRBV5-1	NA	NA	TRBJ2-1	TGCGCCAGCAGCTTGGTTCTCGGGAGCTCCTACAATGAGCAGTTCTTC	CASSLVLGSSYNEQFF
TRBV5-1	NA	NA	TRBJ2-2	TGCGCCAGCCGAGGGATTAACAGTGGAACCGGGGAGCTGTTTTTT	CASRGINSGTGELFF
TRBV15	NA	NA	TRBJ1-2	TGTGCCACCAGCAGAGATCGGGGAGGCAACTATGGCTACACCTTC	CATSRDRGGNYGYTF
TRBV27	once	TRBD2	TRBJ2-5	TGTGCCAGCAGTTTATGGTCCGGGAGGGGGGAGACCCAGTACTTC	CASSLWSGRGETQYF
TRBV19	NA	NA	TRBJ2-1	TGTGCCACAACCTCCTGGGAGCAAAACAATGAGCAGTTCTTC	CATTSWEQNNEQFF
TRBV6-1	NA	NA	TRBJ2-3	TGTGCCAGCAGTGAAGAGGCAGGACAGTGGGTAGATACGCAGTATTTT	CASSEEAGQWVDTQYF
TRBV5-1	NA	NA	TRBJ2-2	TGCGCCAGCAGCGCCGGAGCTACCGGGGAGCTGTTTTTT	CASSAGATGELFF
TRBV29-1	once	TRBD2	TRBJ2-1	TGCAGCGCTAGCGGCGCGGGAGTGGTCAATGAGCAGTTCTTC	CSASGAGVVNEQFF
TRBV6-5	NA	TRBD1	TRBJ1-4	TGTGCCAGCAGGACAGGGGTGGAAAAACTGTTTTTT	CASRTGVEKLFF
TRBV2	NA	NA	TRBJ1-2	TGTGCCAGCAGTGAAGAGGGGTCAGACTATGGCTACACCTTC	CASSEEGSDYGYTF
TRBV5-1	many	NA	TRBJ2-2	TGCGCCAGCAGCTTGGCCAACGGGGTTGGCACCGGGGAGCTGTTTTTT	CASSLANGVGTGELFF
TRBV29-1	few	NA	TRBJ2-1	TGCAGCGCTGGAGGGTGGGGGAATGAGCAGTTCTTC	CSAGGWGNEQFF
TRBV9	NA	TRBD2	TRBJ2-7	TGTGCCAGCAGCGTAGGGGGGACTAGCGGCTACGAGCAGTACTTC	CASSVGGTSGYEQYF
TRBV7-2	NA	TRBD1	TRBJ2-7	TGTGCCAGCAGCCCCGGGACAGGGGGCTACGAGCAGTACTTC	CASSPGTGGYEQYF
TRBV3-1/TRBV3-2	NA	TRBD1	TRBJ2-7	TGTGCCAGCAGCCGAGAAGGGGGCCCCTACGAGCAGTACTTC	CASSREGGPYEQYF
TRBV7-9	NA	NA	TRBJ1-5	TGTGCCAGCAGCTTAAACGACAGGCAGCCCCAGCATTTT	CASSLNDRQPQHF